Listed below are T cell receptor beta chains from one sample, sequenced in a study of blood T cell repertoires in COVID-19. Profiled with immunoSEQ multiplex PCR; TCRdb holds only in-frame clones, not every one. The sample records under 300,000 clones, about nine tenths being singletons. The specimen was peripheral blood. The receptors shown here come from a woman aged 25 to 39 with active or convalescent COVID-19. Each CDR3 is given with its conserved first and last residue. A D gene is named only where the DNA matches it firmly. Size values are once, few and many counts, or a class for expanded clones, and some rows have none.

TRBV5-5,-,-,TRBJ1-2,CASRTTQGLNGYTF,TGTGCCAGCAGGACTACACAGGGATTGAATGGCTACACCTTC
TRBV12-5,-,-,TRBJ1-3,CASGLNRELNTIYF,TGTGCTAGTGGTTTGAACAGGGAACTAAACACCATATATTTT
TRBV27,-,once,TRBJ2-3,CASSGGANTDTQYF,TGTGCCAGCAGCGGGGGAGCTAACACAGATACGCAGTATTTT
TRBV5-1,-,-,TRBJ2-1,CASSLAEEQFF,TGCGCCAGCAGCTTGGCCGAGGAGCAGTTCTTC
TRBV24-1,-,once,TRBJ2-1,CATSEGSSYNEQFF,TGTGCCACCAGTGAAGGGAGCTCCTACAATGAGCAGTTCTTC
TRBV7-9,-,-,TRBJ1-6,CASSPGVVGSPLHF,TGTGCCAGCAGCCCAGGGGTTGTTGGTTCACCCCTCCACTTT
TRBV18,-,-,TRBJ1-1,CASSSKGQGGGTEAFF,TGTGCCAGCTCATCTAAAGGCCAGGGAGGAGGCACTGAAGCTTTCTTT
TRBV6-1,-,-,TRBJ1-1,CASSEIYGNTEAFF,TGTGCCAGCAGTGAAATTTACGGGAACACTGAAGCTTTCTTT
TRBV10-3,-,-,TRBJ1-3,CAISGTAMGNTIYF,TGTGCCATCAGTGGGACAGCCATGGGAAACACCATATATTTT
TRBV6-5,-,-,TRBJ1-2,CASSPGRGYGYTF,TGTGCCAGCAGCCCAGGGCGCGGCTATGGCTACACCTTC
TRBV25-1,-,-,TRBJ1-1,CASSRERGVYTEAFF,TGTGCCAGCAGTCGAGAGCGGGGAGTCTACACTGAAGCTTTCTTT
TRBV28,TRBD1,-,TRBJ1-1,CASTRDRGQAFF,TGTGCCAGCACGCGGGACAGGGGGCAAGCTTTCTTT
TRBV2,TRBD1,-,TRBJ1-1,CASRGDRGLFRDTEAFF,TGTGCCAGCAGGGGGGACAGGGGGCTGTTTAGAGACACTGAAGCTTTCTTT
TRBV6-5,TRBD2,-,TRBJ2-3,CASRTSGGHTQYF,TGTGCCAGCAGGACTAGCGGTGGGCATACGCAGTATTTT
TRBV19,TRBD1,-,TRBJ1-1,CASTQTGVHSDTEAFF,TGTGCCAGTACCCAGACAGGGGTACATTCGGACACTGAAGCTTTCTTT
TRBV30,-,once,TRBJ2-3,CAGGRRSPRDTQYF,TGTGCCGGAGGGAGACGGAGTCCCAGGGATACGCAGTATTTT